This TCR beta chain was sequenced in a study of T cells in pancreatic ductal adenocarcinoma. Some clones are missing from TCRdb's copy, which holds only in-frame ones; the method was immunoSEQ multiplex PCR. In the table there are 97,000 or so clones, roughly 96% of which are singletons. Findings and caveats of the study: Blood had more productive templates and about 8-fold more unique clonotypes than tumor. Results skew toward the minority of patients with early-stage disease. Tumor-versus-blood clonality comparisons may be biased toward lower tumor diversity.

Concerning this clone: Its antigen is currently unknown.

Trimming took 2 bases from V and 1 from J, leaving 12 bases between them. Germline CDR1 and CDR2: MDHEN and SYDVKM. This CDR3 region has 16 residues. Surgery without prior neoadjuvant therapy was the treatment of the selected pancreatic ductal adenocarcinoma patients. The chain links TRBV28 to TRBJ2-1; D is possibly TRBD1 (5 bases). The sample taken for sequencing was PBMCs. The TCR sequence derives from a human donor with pancreatic ductal adenocarcinoma. CDR3 protein: CASSLDPKGSYNEQFF. Here the CDR3 DNA reads TGTGCCAGCAGTTTAGACCCGAAGGGGTCCTACAATGAGCAGTTCTTC.